The next 27 T cell receptor beta chains were all read from a single sample in a study of T cells in Graves' hyperthyroidism and ophthalmopathy (dated by TCRdb to about 2019). To prepare the library, multiplex PCR was applied. The sequencer was an Illumina HiSeq 2000. TCR beta CDR3 regions were amplified from RNA transcripts. The TCR CDR3 was subjected to a first round of RT-PCR using the HTBI primer set and the Qiagen OneStep RT-PCR kit. Using fastp trimming at Q25 and MiXCR clonotype assembly, TCRdb reanalyzed the public sequencing data and kept in-frame beta chains. CDR3 protein duplicates are merged, each entry listing the most common genes and DNA. For this sample there are approximately 430,000 distinct CDR3 sequences; around 15% appear just once. The ten largest make up 13% of the sample. The specimen sequenced was blood. These receptors all come from a man aged 18 to 35 with Graves' ophthalmopathy.

Many counts were recorded for this clonotype. The V call is TRBV11-2, the J call TRBJ2-7; 7 nucleotides line up with TRBD1. Unmatched junction bases numbered 10, after V lost 5 bases and J lost 0 bases. The germline CDR1 and CDR2 sequences are SGHAT and FQNNGV. CDR3 size: 16 residues. This chain's CDR3 is CASSRAQGIDSYEQYF. As DNA, the CDR3 is TGTGCCAGCAGCCGAGCACAGGGGATAGACTCCTACGAGCAGTACTTC.

This clonotype was observed at least ten times. The chain carries TRBV11-2 and TRBJ2-7; 9 bases fit TRBD1. CDR1 is SGHAT, CDR2 FQNNGV, per germline. J was trimmed by 4 bases and V by 6 bases; bases with no gene match: 7. CDR3 length: 14 amino acids. CDR3 nucleotide sequence: TGTGCCAGCAGGGACTGGGACAGGGAATACGAGCAGTACTTC. It codes for CASRDWDREYEQYF.

The rearrangement joins TRBV20-1 to TRBJ2-1; 11 bases align to TRBD1. The length of the CDR3 is 15 residues. Trimming cost V 6 bases and J 6 bases; bases outside gene matches: 10. From germline, CDR1 is DFQATT and CDR2 SNEGSKA (reference sequence). The CDR3 region has the DNA TGCAGTGCCCAAAGAGGACAGGGGGCAGGCAATGAGCAGTTCTTC. This gives the protein CSAQRGQGAGNEQFF.

This clonotype was counted at least ten times. The V gene is TRBV7-2, the J gene TRBJ2-3; 11 bases are a match to TRBD2. The V segment lost 3 bases and the J segment 3 bases; nucleotides outside the gene matches: 2. CDR1 is SGHTA, CDR2 FQGNSA, per germline. The CDR3 length is 15 residues. The CDR3: CASSFLAGGTDTQYF. The CDR3 DNA reads TGTGCCAGCAGCTTTCTAGCGGGGGGAACAGATACGCAGTATTTT.

This clonotype was detected many times. The chain carries TRBV27 and TRBJ1-1, with 8 positions matching TRBD1. Per the germline V gene, CDR1 is MNHEY and CDR2 is SMNVEV (reference sequence). The CDR3 is 14 amino acids. The junction had 4 bases not matched to a gene; V was cut back by 3 bases and J by 4 bases. The CDR3 spells CASSFQGAPTEAFF. CDR3 DNA: TGTGCCAGCAGTTTCCAGGGGGCGCCCACTGAAGCTTTCTTT.

This clonotype showed up many times. The V call is TRBV5-1, the J call TRBJ2-7; a weak D match, TRBD1 (6 bases). The V gene lost 2 bases and the J gene lost 6 bases, with 15 bases spanning the gap. This CDR3 is 14 amino acids long. Germline V lookup: CDR1 SGHRS, CDR2 YFSETQ. Here the CDR3 DNA reads TGCGCCAGCAGCTTCAACAGGGAAGGAAGCGAGCAGTACTTC. As protein: CASSFNREGSEQYF.

This clonotype was observed a handful of times. The chain uses TRBV5-1 and TRBJ2-2; D is tentatively TRBD1 or TRBD2 (5 bases each). Trimming took 4 bases from V and 3 from J, leaving 16 bases between them. The CDR3 contains 16 residues. Germline loops: CDR1 SGHRS, CDR2 YFSETQ. The CDR3, as DNA: TGCGCCAGCAGCCCATTGGGGGTTTCATACACCGGGGAGCTGTTTTTT. Translating gives CASSPLGVSYTGELFF.

This clonotype showed up just a few times. The chain uses TRBV4-1 and TRBJ2-3; 13 bases fit TRBD2. The V segment lost 1 base and the J segment 7 bases; nucleotides outside the gene matches: 8. The CDR3 loop spans 17 amino acids. CDR1 and CDR2 (germline): MGHRA, YSYEKL. The CDR3 sequence: CASSQGGTSGAPNTQYF. DNA of the CDR3: TGCGCCAGCAGCCAAGGTGGGACTAGCGGGGCCCCGAATACGCAGTATTTT.

This clonotype was detected many times. The V call is TRBV24-1, the J call TRBJ1-5, with TRBD1 matching 7 bases. This CDR3 spans 14 amino acids. V lost 5 bases and J lost 4; bases outside the gene matches: 4. Germline CDR1 and CDR2: KGHDR and SFDVKD. CDR3 region: CATSAPGQNQPQHF. Here the CDR3 DNA reads TGTGCCACCAGTGCACCGGGACAGAATCAGCCCCAGCATTTT.

This clonotype was observed many times. Here the CDR3 reads CASNKAGVRETQYF. CDR3 nucleotides: TGTGCCAGTAACAAAGCGGGAGTAAGAGAGACCCAGTACTTC. The rearrangement uses TRBV19 and TRBJ2-5, with TRBD2 identical over 8 bases. CDR3 length: 14 amino acids. Germline-derived CDR1 and CDR2 are LNHDA and SQIVND (reference sequence). Trimming took 7 bases from V and 4 from J; bases not matched to a gene: 8. The full variable domain, completed using reference TRBV19 and TRBJ2-5, is DGGITQSPKYLFRKEGQNVTLSCEQNLNHDAMYWYRQDPGQGLRLIYYSQIVNDFQKGDIAEGYSVSREKKESFPLTVTSAQKNPTAFYLCASNKAGVRETQYFGPGTRLLVL.

In its sample, this clonotype was seen many times. The J gene is TRBJ2-1, the V gene TRBV5-5, with D hard to call. The germline CDR1 and CDR2 sequences are SGHKS and YYEKEE (reference sequence). V was trimmed by 4 bases and J by 0 bases, leaving 14 bases between them. This CDR3 has 16 amino acids. Here the CDR3 DNA reads TGTGCCAGCAGCCCCACCGGGCAGAACTCCTACAATGAGCAGTTCTTC. It is translated as CASSPTGQNSYNEQFF.

This clonotype has ten or more counts. The rearrangement links TRBV15 to TRBJ2-3; TRBD2 matches at 12 bases. The CDR3 is 17 amino acids. Germline V gene sequence: CDR1 LNHNV, CDR2 YYDKDF (reference sequence). Germline trimming cut 0 bases from V and 2 bases from J; bases unmatched to any gene: 3. The CDR3 protein is CATSRELAGGPTDTQYF. The CDR3 DNA is TGTGCCACCAGCAGAGAACTAGCGGGGGGCCCCACAGATACGCAGTATTTT.

Many counts were recorded for this clonotype. V gene TRBV12-3 or TRBV12-4 combines with J gene TRBJ1-2; the D gene is possibly TRBD1 (5 bases). V was shortened by 4 bases and J by 2 bases, with 20 bases between the two germline ends. The CDR3 extends over 17 amino acids. CDR3 loop: CASSSEVGGPQNYGYTF. DNA of the CDR3: TGTGCCAGCAGTTCCGAGGTGGGGGGACCGCAGAACTATGGCTACACCTTC.

This clonotype was counted a few times. V usage is TRBV14 and J usage is TRBJ2-1; 12 bases fit TRBD2. V shed 4 bases, J shed 5 bases, and the junction held 9 bases outside the gene matches. The V gene's germline CDR1 is SGHDN and CDR2 FVKESK. This CDR3 is built from 17 residues. The CDR3 DNA is TGTGCCAGCAGCCCCGGACTAGCGGGATATAGAGACAATGAGCAGTTCTTC. It encodes CASSPGLAGYRDNEQFF.

In its sample, this clonotype was seen many times. The CDR3 is CASSPQERTSADTQYF. In nucleotides, the CDR3 is TGTGCCAGCTCACCACAAGAAAGGACTAGCGCAGATACGCAGTATTTT. The chain recombines TRBV18 with TRBJ2-3; 9 nucleotides match TRBD2. Germline trimming cut 1 base from V and 4 bases from J; bases unmatched to any gene: 6. Germline V gene data show CDR1 as KGHSH and CDR2 as LQKENI. The CDR3 runs to 16 residues. Using reference TRBV18 and TRBJ2-3 for the parts outside the CDR3, the full variable domain is NAGVMQNPRHLVRRRGQEARLRCSPMKGHSHVYWYRQLPEEGLKFMVYLQKENIIDESGMPKERFSAEFPKEGPSILRIQQVVRGDSAAYFCASSPQERTSADTQYFGPGTRLTVL.

This clonotype was seen repeatedly, ten times or more. The V and J genes are TRBV5-1 and TRBJ1-2; unclear D gene. Trimming took 0 bases from V and 8 from J, leaving 14 bases between them. The germline gives CDR1 SGHRS, CDR2 YFSETQ. The CDR3 is made up of 14 amino acids. CDR3 in DNA: TGCGCCAGCAGCTTGGCCGGAGGGTCCAGGGGCTACACCTTC. Translation: CASSLAGGSRGYTF. Combining the CDR3 with reference TRBV5-1 and TRBJ1-2 gives the whole variable domain KAGVTQTPRYLIKTRGQQVTLSCSPISGHRSVSWYQQTPGQGLQFLFEYFSETQRNKGNFPGRFSGRQFSNSRSEMNVSTLELGDSALYLCASSLAGGSRGYTFGSGTRLTVV.

This clonotype occurred many times. The chain combines TRBV24-1 with TRBJ2-5; 7 bases align to TRBD1. V shed 4 bases and J 10 bases; nucleotides not matched to a gene: 5. CDR1 KGHDR and CDR2 SFDVKD come from the germline V gene. CDR3 length equals 12 residues. In nucleotides, the CDR3 is TGTGCCACCAGTGACACGGACAGGCGCCAGTACTTC. This translates into CATSDTDRRQYF.

The chain has TRBV7-3 and TRBJ1-6; D gene ambiguous. CDR1 is SGHTA, CDR2 FQGTGA, per germline. This CDR3 comprises 14 residues. The V and J ends lost 1 base and 4 bases respectively, with 5 bases between them. CDR3 residues: CASSLKAYNSPLHF. As DNA, the CDR3 is TGTGCCAGCAGCTTAAAGGCGTATAATTCACCCCTCCACTTT.

Many counts were recorded for this clonotype. The CDR3 coding sequence is TGCGCCAGCAGCTTGGAATTAGGGGGCACTGAAGCTTTCTTT. Its translation is CASSLELGGTEAFF. The chain links TRBV5-1 to TRBJ1-1, with D maybe TRBD1 (6 bases). V shed 0 bases and J shed 4 bases, with 10 bases lying between them. The CDR3 consists of 14 residues. In germline, CDR1 is SGHRS, CDR2 YFSETQ.

This clonotype was counted between two and nine times. The genes are TRBV3-1 and TRBJ2-1, with 11 bases aligning to TRBD2. Unmatched junction bases numbered 14, after V lost 4 bases and J lost 6 bases. Per germline, CDR1 LGHDT and CDR2 YNNKEL (reference sequence). There are 18 residues in the CDR3. CDR3 sequence reads: CASSPDLKLAGASNEQFF. CDR3 DNA sequence: TGTGCCAGCAGCCCCGACCTTAAACTAGCGGGAGCGTCCAATGAGCAGTTCTTC.

The gene calls are TRBV9 and TRBJ2-1; 7 positions match TRBD2. Germline V gene sequence: CDR1 SGDLS, CDR2 YYNGEE. The V gene end was trimmed by 3 bases and the J gene end by 12 bases; junction bases not matched to a gene: 6. The CDR3 spans 12 residues. The CDR3 region has the DNA TGTGCCAGCAGCGGGGAAACTAGCGCGCAGTTCTTC. Its protein product is CASSGETSAQFF.

In its sample, this clonotype was seen many times. The chain uses TRBV6-1 and TRBJ2-3; D unresolved. The CDR3 has 11 amino acids. Trimming stripped 6 bases from V and 3 bases from J, with 4 bases between. Germline V gene lookup returns CDR1 MNHNS and CDR2 SASEGT. CDR3 sequence (DNA): TGTGCCAGCAGCACGACAGATACGCAGTATTTT. Amino acids: CASSTTDTQYF.

This clonotype was recorded at least ten times. The chain is built from TRBV5-1 and TRBJ1-6; a weak D match, TRBD1 (6 bases). Per germline, CDR1 SGHRS and CDR2 YFSETQ. This CDR3 is 15 amino acids long. The V gene lost 0 bases and the J gene lost 8 bases, with 12 bases spanning the gap. The CDR3: CASSLAGQGYSPLHF. Here the CDR3 DNA reads TGCGCCAGCAGCTTGGCCGGGCAGGGGTATTCACCCCTCCACTTT.

This chain joins TRBV5-6 and TRBJ1-5; D gene unclear. Germline values: CDR1 SGHDT, CDR2 YYEEEE. CDR3 length: 15 residues. With 0 bases removed from V and 6 bases from J, the gap between germline ends came to 13 bases. In DNA form, the CDR3 reads TGTGCCAGCAGCTTGGGTTCCCGGAAGAGTCAGCCCCAGCATTTT. This gives the protein CASSLGSRKSQPQHF. Full variable domain (rest looked up from reference TRBV5-6 and TRBJ1-5): DAGVTQSPTHLIKTRGQQVTLRCSPKSGHDTVSWYQQALGQGPQFIFQYYEEEERQRGNFPDRFSGHQFPNYSSELNVNALLLGDSALYLCASSLGSRKSQPQHFGDGTRLSIL.

This clonotype was detected ten times or more. The chain carries TRBV11-2 and TRBJ2-7; perhaps TRBD2 as D (5 bases). The V and J ends lost 5 bases and 7 bases respectively, with 21 bases between them. Germline lookup yields CDR1 SGHAT and CDR2 FQNNGV. The CDR3 runs 15 residues. Here the CDR3 DNA reads TGTGCCAGCAGCCCGCCCCCCCCCCGGACTGGAGAGCAGTACTTC. Translating it yields CASSPPPPRTGEQYF. Complete variable domain (other parts from reference TRBV11-2 and TRBJ2-7): EAGVAQSPRYKIIEKRQSVAFWCNPISGHATLYWYQQILGQGPKLLIQFQNNGVVDDSQLPKDRFSAERLKGVDSTLKIQPAKLEDSAVYLCASSPPPPRTGEQYFGPGTRLTVT.

The chain employs TRBV15 and TRBJ2-5; D ambiguous. Germline CDR1 reads LNHNV; CDR2 reads YYDKDF (reference sequence). The ends were cut back, 1 base at V and 4 bases at J, with 4 bases in the middle. The CDR3 consists of 12 residues. CDR3 sequence reads: CATSRALETQYF. The CDR3 bases are TGTGCCACCAGCAGAGCCCTAGAGACCCAGTACTTC.

This clonotype was detected a few times. This CDR3 is CASSGEEPQPQHF. Written as DNA, the CDR3 is TGTGCCAGTAGTGGCGAGGAACCCCAGCCCCAGCATTTT. The chain recombines TRBV19 with TRBJ1-5; D not certain. The CDR3 is made up of 13 amino acids. V was shortened by 5 bases and J by 7 bases, with 12 bases between the two germline ends. Looked up from germline, CDR1 is LNHDA and CDR2 is SQIVND (reference sequence).